The 2 T cell receptor beta chains in this list originate from one sample, sequenced in a study of cytomegalovirus exposure and HLA in healthy donors. Vbeta (60) and Jbeta (13) primers were used in the PCR. Method: immunoSEQ multiplex PCR; TCRdb's copy keeps in-frame clones and lacks some. The table records some 20,000 clones, roughly 75% of them present only once. The sample taken for sequencing was PBMCs. Every receptor here comes from a man aged 18 to 29 in good health and CMV-seronegative.

The chain uses TRBV30 and TRBJ1-1; TRBD1 agrees at 8 bases. Germline CDR1 and CDR2: GTSNPN and SVGIG (reference sequence). Trimming cost V 8 bases and J 5 bases; bases outside gene matches: 10. This CDR3 is built from 13 residues. The CDR3 reads CAGGGQVGTEAFF. In DNA form, the CDR3 reads TGTGCCGGGGGGGGACAGGTGGGAACTGAAGCTTTCTTT.

The chain combines TRBV30 with TRBJ2-2, with D possibly matching TRBD2 (5 bases). The CDR3 extends over 16 amino acids. Trimming took off 2 bases at V and 5 bases at J, with 18 bases between the two ends. Germline V gene sequence: CDR1 GTSNPN, CDR2 SVGIG (reference sequence). This CDR3 reads CAWSKEAQLLTGELFF. The CDR3 nucleotides are TGTGCCTGGAGTAAGGAGGCACAGCTTTTAACCGGGGAGCTGTTTTTT. The entire variable domain, with the rest obtained from reference TRBV30 and TRBJ2-2, is as follows: SQTIHQWPATLVQPVGSPLSLECTVEGTSNPNLYWYRQAAGRGLQLLFYSVGIGQISSEVPQNLSASRPQDRQFILSSKKLLLSDSGFYLCAWSKEAQLLTGELFFGEGSRLTVL.